The 12 T cell receptor beta chains presented below share a single source sample, sequenced in a study of blood T cell repertoires in COVID-19. Profiled with immunoSEQ multiplex PCR; TCRdb holds only in-frame clones, not every one. The table shows approximately 190,000 clones, with 70% to 90% occurring only once. Sequenced material: peripheral blood. These receptors were obtained from a man between 40 and 49 years old with active or convalescent COVID-19.

The chain employs TRBV6-5 and TRBJ1-1; 9 nucleotides align to TRBD1. There are 13 residues in the CDR3. Germline V CDR1 and CDR2: MNHEY, SVGAGI. V shed 9 bases and J 5 bases; nucleotides not matched to a gene: 7. The CDR3 DNA follows: TGTGCCAGTTACGGACAGGGGTGGACTGAAGCTTTCTTT. It yields the protein CASYGQGWTEAFF.

This clone showed up just a few times. The chain links TRBV6-2 or TRBV6-3 to TRBJ1-6; D unclear. The CDR3 runs to 15 residues. Trimming left V 2 bases short and J 7 bases short, with 12 bases between. Germline-derived CDR1 and CDR2 are MNHEY and SVGEGT. Written as DNA, the CDR3 is TGTGCCAGCAGTTACCTGGCGGGGAGGAATTCACCCCTCCACTTT. Protein product: CASSYLAGRNSPLHF.

The CDR3 region has the DNA TGTGCCAGTAGTCGAGCCCTCGGGGTCGCATCGGCTGAAGCTTTCTTT. It specifies CASSRALGVASAEAFF. The chain carries TRBV19 and TRBJ1-1; no clear D gene. CDR1 is LNHDA, CDR2 SQIVND, per germline (reference sequence). V lost 5 bases, J lost 6 bases, and 22 bases lay in between. The CDR3 has 16 amino acids.

This clone came up once. The rearrangement joins TRBV12-3 or TRBV12-4 to TRBJ1-2, with 8 bases identical to TRBD1. This CDR3 spans 12 amino acids. V trimming: 6 bases; J trimming: 4 bases; junction bases outside the gene matches: 1. CDR3 sequence reads: CASSTGGYGYTF. The CDR3, as DNA: TGTGCCAGCAGCACAGGGGGCTATGGCTACACCTTC.

CDR3 coding DNA: TGTGCCAGCAGCCGAATACAGGGCCCGGACACCGGGGAGCTGTTTTTT. It specifies CASSRIQGPDTGELFF. The chain couples TRBV28 to TRBJ2-2; D possibly corresponds to TRBD1 (6 bases). The CDR3 has 16 amino acids. Between the trimmed V and J ends, which lost 6 bases and 3 bases, there was a span of 17 bases. The germline gives CDR1 MDHEN, CDR2 SYDVKM.

The rearrangement links TRBV12-3 or TRBV12-4 to TRBJ2-7; D not resolved. This CDR3 is 12 amino acids long. V dropped 6 bases and J dropped 3 bases, with 9 bases sitting between them. The CDR3: CASRVENYEQYF. CDR3 nucleotide sequence: TGTGCCAGCAGGGTAGAAAACTACGAGCAGTACTTC.

The chain has TRBV5-4 and TRBJ2-2; the match to TRBD1 covers 8 bases. The germline V gene encodes CDR1 SGHNT and CDR2 YYREEE (reference sequence). Trimming cost V 0 bases and J 4 bases; bases outside gene matches: 2. This CDR3 spans 15 amino acids. Written as DNA, the CDR3 is TGTGCCAGCAGCTTGGGTACAGGGGGCACCGGGGAGCTGTTTTTT. It encodes CASSLGTGGTGELFF.

This chain joins TRBV28 and TRBJ1-1; 9 nucleotides line up with TRBD1. This CDR3 region has 16 residues. The junction had 10 bases not matched to a gene; V was cut back by 4 bases and J by 4 bases. Looked up from germline, CDR1 is MDHEN and CDR2 is SYDVKM. This chain's CDR3 is CASSSRTGGSFTEAFF. As DNA, the CDR3 is TGTGCCAGCAGTTCTCGAACAGGGGGCAGTTTCACTGAAGCTTTCTTT. Full variable domain (rest looked up from reference TRBV28 and TRBJ1-1): DVKVTQSSRYLVKRTGEKVFLECVQDMDHENMFWYRQDPGLGLRLIYFSYDVKMKEKGDIPEGYSVSREKKERFSLILESASTNQTSMYLCASSSRTGGSFTEAFFGQGTRLTVV.

CDR3 region: CAISDRGWTGDGYTF. CDR3 DNA: TGTGCCATCAGTGATCGGGGTTGGACAGGGGATGGCTACACCTTC. The chain has TRBV10-3 and TRBJ1-2; 9 nucleotides match TRBD1. Germline CDR1 and CDR2: ENHRY and SYGVKD. The CDR3 extends over 15 amino acids. The junction had 8 bases not matched to a gene; V was cut back by 3 bases and J by 6 bases.

CDR3 protein: CASSILGFGELFF. In DNA form, the CDR3 reads TGTGCCAGCAGTATTCTCGGGTTCGGGGAGCTGTTTTTT. This rearrangement joins TRBV6-2 or TRBV6-3 to TRBJ2-2; unclear D gene. The CDR3 runs to 13 residues. V dropped 5 bases and J dropped 7 bases, with 11 bases sitting between them. The germline gives CDR1 MNHEY, CDR2 SVGEGT.

This rearrangement joins TRBV9 to TRBJ2-1; 7 bases map to TRBD1. The CDR3 totals 14 residues. CDR1 SGDLS and CDR2 YYNGEE come from the germline V gene. J gave up 4 bases and V 5 bases, and 6 bases lay outside the gene matches. This chain's CDR3 is CASSLGDSYNEQFF. The CDR3 coding sequence is TGTGCCAGCAGTCTAGGGGACAGTTACAATGAGCAGTTCTTC.

The rearrangement links TRBV30 to TRBJ1-3; D unresolved. The CDR3 extends over 13 amino acids. The V end was cut by 4 bases, the J end by 2 bases, with 9 bases between. Germline lookup yields CDR1 GTSNPN and CDR2 SVGIG (reference sequence). The CDR3: CAWNNAAGNTIYF. DNA for the CDR3: TGTGCCTGGAACAACGCGGCTGGAAACACCATATATTTT.